The 14 T cell receptor beta chains below were found in one sample sequenced in a study of T-cell memory formation after mild COVID-19. MiXCR, run by TCRdb on the 5' RACE reads, gives a single entry per CDR3 protein. Here the sample spans more than 250,000 distinct CDR3 sequences, around 15% being singletons. The sequenced material came from PBMCs or a T cell subset sorted from them (not recorded which). Receptors originate from a man younger than 35 who had mild COVID-19 (a few samples of this study predate the infection). Cell type and time point are not known.

This clonotype was counted only a few times. The V and J genes are TRBV3-1 and TRBJ2-1; 9 nucleotides agree with TRBD2. This CDR3 comprises 14 residues. The V gene's germline CDR1 is LGHDT and CDR2 YNNKEL (reference sequence). The V segment lost 0 bases and the J segment 16 bases; nucleotides outside the gene matches: 10. CDR3 nucleotides: TGTGCCAGCAGCCAAGAGTTACTGGCGGGGGGGCAATTCTTC. Its translation is CASSQELLAGGQFF.

The chain has TRBV6-5 and TRBJ1-1; no reliable D call. Looked up from germline, CDR1 is MNHEY and CDR2 is SVGAGI. V lost 4 bases, J lost 6 bases, and 12 bases lay in between. The CDR3 has 13 amino acids. This CDR3 reads CASSWTETSEAFF. The CDR3 DNA reads TGTGCCAGCAGTTGGACGGAGACGTCTGAAGCTTTCTTT.

This rearrangement joins TRBV5-4 to TRBJ2-2; 9 nucleotides line up with TRBD1. The germline V gene has CDR1 SGHNT and CDR2 YYREEE (reference sequence). The J segment lost 3 bases and the V segment lost 0 bases, leaving 9 bases of the junction unmatched. CDR3 length: 18 residues. CDR3: CASSLALTGGRDTGELFF. DNA for the CDR3: TGTGCCAGCAGCTTGGCCCTCACAGGGGGCAGGGACACCGGGGAGCTGTTTTTT.

The V gene is TRBV6-2 or TRBV6-3, the J gene TRBJ2-5; D uncertain. Germline CDR1 is MNHEY and CDR2 is SVGEGT. The CDR3 extends over 12 amino acids. Trimming pared 7 bases from V and 4 bases from J, leaving 10 bases between. The CDR3 reads CASIQLGETQYF. The CDR3 DNA follows: TGTGCCAGCATCCAATTGGGAGAGACCCAGTACTTC.

The chain links TRBV10-3 to TRBJ1-3, with D possibly being TRBD1 (5 bases). This CDR3 is 14 amino acids long. The germline V and J ends were trimmed by 11 bases and 0 bases, with 14 bases remaining between them. Germline V gives CDR1 ENHRY, CDR2 SYGVKD. This CDR3 reads CAVIGVLSGNTIYF. CDR3 in DNA: TGTGCCGTCATAGGGGTACTCTCTGGAAACACCATATATTTT.

In this sample, this clonotype turned up a few times. The V gene is TRBV6-5, the J gene TRBJ2-7; TRBD1 matches at 9 bases. Unmatched junction bases numbered 6, after V lost 10 bases and J lost 2 bases. This CDR3 contains 13 residues. Germline V gene data show CDR1 as MNHEY and CDR2 as SVGAGI. The DNA for the CDR3 is TGTGCCATCCGGGGGACAGGGACCTACGAGCAGTACTTC. As protein: CAIRGTGTYEQYF.

There are a few counts of this clonotype. The V and J genes are TRBV20-1 and TRBJ1-5; D is perhaps TRBD1 (6 bases). The CDR3 extends over 15 amino acids. Trimming took 1 base from V and 7 from J, leaving 17 bases between them. CDR1 DFQATT and CDR2 SNEGSKA come from the germline V gene (reference sequence). In nucleotides, the CDR3 is TGCAGTGCTAGAGGCCCGGACAGACGAGGACAGCCCCAGCATTTT. The encoded protein is CSARGPDRRGQPQHF.

This chain joins TRBV14 and TRBJ2-1; D possibly uses TRBD1 or TRBD2 (5 bases each). CDR3 size: 14 residues. Trimming shortened V by 4 bases and J by 9 bases, and 16 bases separated the two germline ends. From germline, CDR1 is SGHDN and CDR2 FVKESK. The DNA of the CDR3 is TGTGCCAGCAGCCGTACCGGAGAGGGGCCTGAGCAGTTCTTC. This gives the protein CASSRTGEGPEQFF.

This clonotype has a handful of counts. V gene TRBV7-2 combines with J gene TRBJ2-4, with D perhaps matching TRBD2 (5 bases). The CDR3 contains 14 residues. The germline V gene encodes CDR1 SGHTA and CDR2 FQGNSA. V lost 5 bases and J 5 bases, leaving 13 bases between the germline ends. The DNA of the CDR3 is TGTGCCAGCAGCCCCACAGCGGATCAAAACATTCAGTACTTC. This codes for CASSPTADQNIQYF.

This clonotype was recorded a few times. The chain has TRBV5-1 and TRBJ2-1; tentatively, D is TRBD2 (6 bases). This CDR3 is built from 13 residues. Trimming took off 4 bases at V and 9 bases at J, with 14 bases between the two ends. CDR1 and CDR2 (germline): SGHRS, YFSETQ. The CDR3 DNA follows: TGCGCCAGCAGCCCCACCCGGGAGACTGAGCAGTTCTTC. This sequence encodes CASSPTRETEQFF.

At least ten counts were recorded for this clonotype. The chain employs TRBV12-3 or TRBV12-4 and TRBJ2-1; no definite D call. Trimming removed 3 bases from V and 8 bases from J, with 2 bases in between. This CDR3 contains 10 residues. CDR3 DNA sequence: TGTGCCAGCAGTTTGTATGAGCAGTTCTTC. This encodes CASSLYEQFF.

This chain links TRBV18 with TRBJ2-7, with D unclear. There are 12 residues in the CDR3. Germline V gene lookup returns CDR1 KGHSH and CDR2 LQKENI. Trimming stripped 6 bases from V and 7 bases from J, with 13 bases between. The CDR3 DNA reads TGTGCCAGCTCGCCCACGGCTTGGGAGCAGTACGTC. It yields the protein CASSPTAWEQYV.

The chain couples TRBV6-5 to TRBJ1-2; TRBD1 matches at 7 bases. Germline lookup yields CDR1 MNHEY and CDR2 SVGAGI. J lost 3 bases, V lost 1 base, and 8 bases had no gene match. The CDR3 is made up of 16 amino acids. This CDR3 is CASSYLSGTEDYGYTF. CDR3 nucleotide sequence: TGTGCCAGCAGTTACTTATCCGGGACAGAGGACTATGGCTACACCTTC.

The rearrangement links TRBV4-3 to TRBJ2-6; weak D call: TRBD2 (6 bases). There are 17 residues in the CDR3. Trimming cost V 0 bases and J 1 base, with 10 bases left between them. Germline V gene lookup returns CDR1 LGHNA and CDR2 YSLEER. CDR3 loop: CASSQDGTGSGANVLTF. The CDR3 DNA follows: TGCGCCAGCAGCCAAGACGGGACTGGGTCTGGGGCCAACGTCCTGACTTTC.